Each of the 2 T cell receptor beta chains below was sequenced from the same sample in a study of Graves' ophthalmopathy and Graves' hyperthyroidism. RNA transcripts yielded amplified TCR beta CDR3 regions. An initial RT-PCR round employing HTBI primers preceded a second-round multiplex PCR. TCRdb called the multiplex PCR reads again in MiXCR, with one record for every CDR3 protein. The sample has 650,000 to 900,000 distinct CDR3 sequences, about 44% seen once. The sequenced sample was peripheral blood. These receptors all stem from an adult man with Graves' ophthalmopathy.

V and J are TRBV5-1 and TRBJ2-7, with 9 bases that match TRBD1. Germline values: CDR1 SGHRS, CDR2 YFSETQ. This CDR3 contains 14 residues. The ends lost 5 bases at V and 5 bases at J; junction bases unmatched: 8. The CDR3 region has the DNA TGCGCCAGCAGTTTCCGGGACAGGGTGGACGAGCAGTACTTC. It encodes CASSFRDRVDEQYF.

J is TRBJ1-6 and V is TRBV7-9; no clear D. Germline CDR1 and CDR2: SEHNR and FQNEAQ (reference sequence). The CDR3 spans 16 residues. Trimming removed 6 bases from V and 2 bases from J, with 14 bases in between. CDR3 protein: CASSSRVGAYNSPLHF. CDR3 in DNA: TGTGCCAGCAGTAGTAGGGTGGGCGCCTATAATTCACCCCTCCACTTT.